These 10 T cell receptor beta chains were sequenced from one sample in a study of a mutant IDH1 vaccine in newly diagnosed glioma. As for time point: baseline, week 1 (first vaccination visit). Stated treatment: pre-vaccination baseline after standard-of-care therapy. The protocol was immunoSEQ multiplex PCR, while the TCRdb copy is restricted to in-frame clones and leaves out a portion. The sample includes roughly 68,000 clones, less than 85% of them seen just once. Sequenced here: PBMCs, sampled from a glioma patient treated with radiotherapy, temozolomide or both. These receptors all stem from a man aged 50 to 60 with glioma.

The J gene is TRBJ2-1, the V gene TRBV29-1; TRBD1 matches 8 bases. CDR1 and CDR2 (germline): SQVTM, ANQGSEA. The V and J ends lost 8 bases and 10 bases, in that order; junction bases with no gene match: 16. CDR3 size: 14 residues. DNA for the CDR3: TGCAGCCTAATTCCCCGGACAGGGACAACCGAGCAGTTCTTC. The encoded protein is CSLIPRTGTTEQFF.

The chain joins TRBV27 to TRBJ1-4; 11 bases are shared with TRBD1. This CDR3 has 14 amino acids. The junction had 0 bases not matched to a gene; V was cut back by 3 bases and J by 6 bases. Germline CDR1 is MNHEY and CDR2 is SMNVEV (reference sequence). In nucleotides, the CDR3 is TGTGCCAGCAGTTTGGGACAGGGGGATGAAAAACTGTTTTTT. It translates to CASSLGQGDEKLFF.

This clone was counted between two and nine times. This chain joins TRBV5-1 and TRBJ1-2, with D possibly being TRBD1 (5 bases). This CDR3 spans 14 amino acids. V was trimmed by 0 bases and J by 3 bases, leaving 9 bases between them. The germline CDR1 and CDR2 sequences are SGHRS and YFSETQ. The CDR3 nucleotides are TGCGCCAGCAGCTTGGCCGGGGCCGACTATGGCTACACCTTC. It specifies CASSLAGADYGYTF.

This rearrangement joins TRBV19 to TRBJ1-5; D remains ambiguous. V shed 8 bases and J shed 2 bases, with 13 bases lying between them. Germline CDR1 LNHDA, CDR2 SQIVND (reference sequence). The length of the CDR3 is 14 residues. The CDR3 sequence: CASPGRVGNQPQHF. The CDR3 coding sequence is TGTGCCAGTCCTGGGAGGGTCGGCAATCAGCCCCAGCATTTT.

This clone was recorded a few times. This chain links TRBV10-3 with TRBJ1-1; 8 bases agree with TRBD1. From germline, CDR1 is ENHRY and CDR2 SYGVKD. V shed 7 bases and J 5 bases; nucleotides not matched to a gene: 9. The CDR3 contains 14 residues. Written as DNA, the CDR3 is TGTGCCATCACCCCCAGAGGACAGGGAACTGAAGCTTTCTTT. This codes for CAITPRGQGTEAFF.

The rearrangement joins TRBV7-9 to TRBJ1-2; no reliable D call. The germline V and J ends were trimmed by 2 bases and 2 bases, with 12 bases remaining between them. The CDR3 sequence is 15 residues long. CDR1 is SEHNR, CDR2 FQNEAQ, per germline (reference sequence). The CDR3, as DNA: TGTGCCAGCAGCTTACCGGCGGGGTGGAACTATGGCTACACCTTC. It translates to CASSLPAGWNYGYTF. The full variable domain, completed using reference TRBV7-9 and TRBJ1-2, is DTGVSQNPRHKITKRGQNVTFRCDPISEHNRLYWYRQTLGQGPEFLTYFQNEAQLEKSRLLSDRFSAERPKGSFSTLEIQRTEQGDSAMYLCASSLPAGWNYGYTFGSGTRLTVV.

The rearrangement links TRBV27 to TRBJ2-7, with D possibly being TRBD1 (6 bases). The CDR3 is 13 amino acids. In germline, CDR1 is MNHEY, CDR2 SMNVEV (reference sequence). V dropped 6 bases and J dropped 3 bases, with 12 bases sitting between them. DNA for the CDR3: TGTGCCAGCAGCTTCACGGACAGCTACGAGCAGTACTTC. This codes for CASSFTDSYEQYF.

This chain uses TRBV5-1 with TRBJ1-1; 8 bases map to TRBD1. Looked up from germline, CDR1 is SGHRS and CDR2 is YFSETQ. This CDR3 has 15 residues. Trimming at V came to 0 bases and at J to 1 base, leaving 2 bases not matched to a gene. The CDR3 here is CASSLGTGTNTEAFF. The DNA of the CDR3 is TGCGCCAGCAGCTTGGGGACAGGGACGAACACTGAAGCTTTCTTT.

With respect to this clone: The junction does not match germline at one end; this may be a read error. The rearrangement uses TRBV4-2 and TRBJ1-4; TRBD1 might be the D (5 bases). The germline gives CDR1 LGHNA, CDR2 YNFKEQ. The length of the CDR3 is 16 residues. DNA of the CDR3: TGTGCCAGCAGCCAAAGTAGGGACGCAACTAGTGAAAAACTGTTTTTT. Translating it yields CASSQSRDATSEKLFF.

This chain joins TRBV27 and TRBJ1-2; 7 positions agree with TRBD1. The CDR3 runs to 14 residues. The V and J ends lost 5 bases and 4 bases, in that order; junction bases with no gene match: 7. Germline CDR1 and CDR2: MNHEY and SMNVEV (reference sequence). This CDR3 is CASSTRQGSYGYTF. The CDR3 DNA sequence: TGTGCCAGCAGTACCAGACAGGGCAGCTATGGCTACACCTTC.